Each of the 26 T cell receptor beta chains below was sequenced from the same sample in a study of cytomegalovirus exposure and HLA in healthy donors. A multiplex PCR was run with 60 Vbeta primers and 13 Jbeta primers. Clones were sequenced by immunoSEQ multiplex PCR, and TCRdb holds only the in-frame ones, with some missing. The data contain 150,000 to 200,000 clones, 75% to 80% of them singletons. Sequencing was done on a sample of PBMCs. The receptors come from a female donor in good health and CMV-seronegative.

This clone was seen a handful of times. This chain connects TRBV28 to TRBJ1-1; D gene uncertain. Germline CDR1 and CDR2: MDHEN and SYDVKM. CDR3 length: 13 residues. V shed 6 bases and J shed 4 bases, with 12 bases lying between them. CDR3 sequence (DNA): TGTGCCAGCAGGCCTACTGTGAGCACTGAAGCTTTCTTT. Residues: CASRPTVSTEAFF. Based on the CDR3 plus reference TRBV28 and TRBJ1-1, the full variable domain is DVKVTQSSRYLVKRTGEKVFLECVQDMDHENMFWYRQDPGLGLRLIYFSYDVKMKEKGDIPEGYSVSREKKERFSLILESASTNQTSMYLCASRPTVSTEAFFGQGTRLTVV.

The genes are TRBV5-1 and TRBJ2-5; D is possibly TRBD1 (6 bases). The V gene lost 5 bases and the J gene lost 5 bases, with 13 bases spanning the gap. The germline V gene has CDR1 SGHRS and CDR2 YFSETQ. The CDR3 covers 13 residues. The CDR3 DNA reads TGCGCCAGCAGGGAAGGGGACATGGAGACCCAGTACTTC. It yields the protein CASREGDMETQYF.

V and J are TRBV6-6 and TRBJ1-3; TRBD1 is a possible D gene (6 bases). Trimming left V 11 bases short and J 7 bases short, with 18 bases between. The CDR3 sequence is 13 residues long. Germline V gene lookup returns CDR1 MNHNY and CDR2 SVGAGI (reference sequence). Here the CDR3 reads CASASGRGNTIYF. CDR3 bases: TGTGCCTCGGCTTCGGGTAGGGGGAACACCATATATTTT.

The J gene is TRBJ1-5, the V gene TRBV6-1, with a tentative D call TRBD1 (5 bases). Germline lookup yields CDR1 MNHNS and CDR2 SASEGT. This CDR3 comprises 17 residues. V lost 0 bases to trimming and J lost 1 base, with 13 bases between them. CDR3 in DNA: TGTGCCAGCAGTGAAGCGGGGGTGCGGGAGAGCAATCAGCCCCAGCATTTT. Translated: CASSEAGVRESNQPQHF.

CDR3 sequence: CASSTTGGYEQYF. For the CDR3, the DNA is TGTGCCAGTAGTACGACAGGGGGCTACGAGCAGTACTTC. The chain combines TRBV19 with TRBJ2-7; 9 nucleotides line up with TRBD1. V dropped 4 bases and J dropped 3; count of bases not matched to a gene: 1. CDR1 LNHDA and CDR2 SQIVND come from the germline V gene (reference sequence). The CDR3 has 13 amino acids.

This clone was recorded a few times. The chain is built from TRBV2 and TRBJ2-2, with 8 bases aligning to TRBD2. Germline loops: CDR1 SNHLY, CDR2 FYNNEI. The CDR3 length is 15 residues. J gave up 7 bases and V 7 bases, and 11 bases lay outside the gene matches. As DNA, the CDR3 is TGTGCCAGCACCAATAGCGGGGCTCCGGGCGGGGAGCTGTTTTTT. It encodes CASTNSGAPGGELFF.

The chain joins TRBV2 to TRBJ2-5, with 9 bases aligning to TRBD1. TRBJ2-7 matches the DNA end more closely, so the J call is doubtful. CDR3 length equals 12 residues. Per the germline V gene, CDR1 is SNHLY and CDR2 is FYNNEI. The CDR3 sequence: CASRGQGYEQYF. CDR3 in DNA: TGTGCCAGCAGGGGACAGGGCTACGAGCAGTACTTC.

This clone has a single count. The chain carries TRBV7-6 and TRBJ2-1; 11 bases match TRBD2. Germline trimming cut 5 bases from V and 1 base from J; bases unmatched to any gene: 1. The CDR3 spans 15 residues. CDR1 SGHVS and CDR2 FNYEAQ come from the germline V gene. CDR3 DNA: TGTGCCAGCAGCACTAGCGGGGGATCCTACAATGAGCAGTTCTTC. Translated: CASSTSGGSYNEQFF.

The V call is TRBV29-1, the J call TRBJ2-5; 8 bases align to TRBD2. The V segment lost 1 base and the J segment 5 bases; nucleotides outside the gene matches: 9. Germline V gene lookup returns CDR1 SQVTM and CDR2 ANQGSEA. This CDR3 contains 15 residues. The CDR3 is CSVEGSSSGTETQYF. CDR3 DNA: TGCAGCGTTGAAGGGTCGAGTAGCGGGACTGAGACCCAGTACTTC.

This clone was counted between two and nine times. The CDR3 nucleotides read TGTGCCAGCCGCCGGGACAGGGTTCCAGAAAAACTGTTTTTT. Translating it yields CASRRDRVPEKLFF. The rearrangement links TRBV27 to TRBJ1-4; 9 bases agree with TRBD1. V lost 8 bases and J lost 8; bases outside the gene matches: 9. The length of the CDR3 is 14 residues. Germline V CDR1 and CDR2: MNHEY, SMNVEV (reference sequence).

This clone was detected a few times. The chain carries TRBV5-1 and TRBJ1-1; TRBD1 matches at 9 bases. CDR3 length equals 16 residues. The ends lost 0 bases at V and 4 bases at J; junction bases unmatched: 7. Germline CDR1 is SGHRS and CDR2 is YFSETQ. CDR3 region: CASSLAPGQGGTEAFF. In nucleotides, the CDR3 is TGCGCCAGCAGCTTGGCTCCGGGACAGGGCGGCACTGAAGCTTTCTTT.

This rearrangement joins TRBV5-1 to TRBJ2-7; 7 bases match TRBD2. Germline V gene lookup returns CDR1 SGHRS and CDR2 YFSETQ. This CDR3 has 15 residues. V lost 0 bases, J lost 2 bases, and 5 bases stayed unmatched. The CDR3 is CASSLDGTTTYEQYF. CDR3 nucleotide sequence: TGCGCCAGCAGCTTGGATGGGACTACCACCTACGAGCAGTACTTC.

This chain connects TRBV19 to TRBJ2-1; weak D call: TRBD2 (5 bases). Per the germline V gene, CDR1 is LNHDA and CDR2 is SQIVND (reference sequence). V lost 0 bases and J lost 4, with 10 bases in between. The CDR3 totals 15 residues. The DNA for the CDR3 is TGTGCCAGTAGTATAGATCGGGGTGGATACAATGAGCAGTTCTTC. Translated: CASSIDRGGYNEQFF.

The chain uses TRBV28 and TRBJ2-2; the match to TRBD2 covers 7 bases. Unmatched junction bases numbered 3, after V lost 2 bases and J lost 0 bases. The CDR3 length is 16 residues. Germline V gives CDR1 MDHEN, CDR2 SYDVKM. CDR3 protein: CASSLIAGANTGELFF. In DNA, the CDR3 is TGTGCCAGCAGTTTAATCGCGGGAGCGAACACCGGGGAGCTGTTTTTT.

CDR3 nucleotide sequence: TGTGCCTGGAGCCGGCAAGAAGGGGTTAGCAATCAGCCCCAGCATTTT. This gives the protein CAWSRQEGVSNQPQHF. The chain combines TRBV30 with TRBJ1-5, with a tentative D call TRBD1 (5 bases). Germline lookup yields CDR1 GTSNPN and CDR2 SVGIG (reference sequence). The CDR3 length is 16 residues. The ends were cut back, 3 bases at V and 0 bases at J, with 15 bases in the middle.

This chain connects TRBV5-1 to TRBJ2-1; maybe TRBD1 (6 bases). The CDR3 covers 15 residues. CDR1 is SGHRS and CDR2 is YFSETQ in the germline V gene. Between the trimmed V and J ends, which lost 4 bases and 0 bases, there was a span of 11 bases. CDR3 sequence reads: CASSRTGSSYNEQFF. As DNA, the CDR3 is TGCGCCAGCAGCCGCACAGGGAGCTCCTACAATGAGCAGTTCTTC.

The rearrangement uses TRBV5-4 and TRBJ2-3; TRBD2 matches at 9 bases. Germline CDR1 reads SGHNT; CDR2 reads YYREEE (reference sequence). With V trimmed by 4 bases and J by 0 bases, 3 bases remained unmatched. CDR3 size: 15 residues. The CDR3, as DNA: TGTGCCAGCAGCCCCCTAGCGGGGAGCACAGATACGCAGTATTTT. Protein: CASSPLAGSTDTQYF.

This rearrangement joins TRBV5-1 to TRBJ2-3; TRBD2 agrees at 10 bases. The CDR3 is 15 amino acids. V lost 4 bases, J lost 6 bases, and 8 bases stayed unmatched. CDR1 and CDR2 from the germline V gene are SGHRS and YFSETQ. The CDR3 DNA sequence: TGCGCCAGCAGCCGGACTAGCGGTTACGCGGATACGCAGTATTTT. Protein product: CASSRTSGYADTQYF. The full variable domain, completed using reference TRBV5-1 and TRBJ2-3, is KAGVTQTPRYLIKTRGQQVTLSCSPISGHRSVSWYQQTPGQGLQFLFEYFSETQRNKGNFPGRFSGRQFSNSRSEMNVSTLELGDSALYLCASSRTSGYADTQYFGPGTRLTVL.

The chain combines TRBV27 with TRBJ2-5; TRBD2 agrees at 13 bases. The CDR3 is 18 residues long. Germline assignment: CDR1 MNHEY and CDR2 SMNVEV (reference sequence). The V gene end was trimmed by 6 bases and the J gene end by 4 bases; junction bases not matched to a gene: 14. In DNA, the CDR3 is TGTGCCAGCAGCCACGTACTAGCGGGAGGGCCGGTTTTAGAGACCCAGTACTTC. This translates into CASSHVLAGGPVLETQYF.

The V and J genes are TRBV7-6 and TRBJ2-7; D is unresolved. The V end was cut by 1 base, the J end by 1 base, with 5 bases between. The length of the CDR3 is 13 residues. Germline CDR1 reads SGHVS; CDR2 reads FNYEAQ. CDR3 protein: CASSLEESYEQYF. Written as DNA, the CDR3 is TGTGCCAGCAGCTTAGAGGAGTCCTACGAGCAGTACTTC.

V and J are TRBV11-2 and TRBJ2-3; 7 bases match TRBD1. The germline V gene has CDR1 SGHAT and CDR2 FQNNGV. This CDR3 region has 15 residues. V was clipped by 5 bases and J by 2 bases; unmatched bases: 7. As DNA, the CDR3 is TGTGCCAGCAGCCTCCGGGACAGCTACACAGATACGCAGTATTTT. It is translated as CASSLRDSYTDTQYF.

The chain combines TRBV7-2 with TRBJ2-7, with 8 bases lining up with TRBD2. V was pared by 6 bases and J by 5 bases, with 12 bases of the junction left unmatched. This CDR3 region has 15 residues. Germline lookup yields CDR1 SGHTA and CDR2 FQGNSA. The DNA of the CDR3 is TGTGCCAGCAGTTTATCCGGGACTAGTAGCGACGAGCAGTACTTC. Its protein is CASSLSGTSSDEQYF.

This clone was seen only a few times. This chain uses TRBV7-6 with TRBJ2-5; 11 bases match TRBD2. CDR3 size: 20 residues. Unmatched junction bases numbered 21, after V lost 5 bases and J lost 4 bases. Germline CDR1 is SGHVS and CDR2 is FNYEAQ. The CDR3 nucleotides read TGTGCCAGCAGCCGACCGGGACTAGCGGAAGCAGGCACCAATTCAGAGACCCAGTACTTC. Protein sequence: CASSRPGLAEAGTNSETQYF.

This sequence joins TRBV5-5 and TRBJ2-5, with D maybe TRBD1 (6 bases). Trimming left V 2 bases short and J 1 base short, with 12 bases between. The CDR3 is 15 residues long. Germline V gives CDR1 SGHKS, CDR2 YYEKEE (reference sequence). This chain's CDR3 is CASSFQWTAQETQYF. The DNA of the CDR3 is TGTGCCAGCAGCTTTCAGTGGACAGCCCAAGAGACCCAGTACTTC.

The chain links TRBV30 to TRBJ2-1; D uncertain. The ends were cut back, 5 bases at V and 5 bases at J, with 7 bases in the middle. Germline V gene data show CDR1 as GTSNPN and CDR2 as SVGIG (reference sequence). The CDR3 contains 11 residues. CDR3 coding DNA: TGTGCCTGGGAGCGAGACAATGAGCAGTTCTTC. It yields the protein CAWERDNEQFF.

J is TRBJ1-3 and V is TRBV9, with unresolved D. This CDR3 is 13 amino acids long. The germline V gene encodes CDR1 SGDLS and CDR2 YYNGEE. V lost 4 bases to trimming and J lost 5 bases, with 10 bases between them. The DNA of the CDR3 is TGTGCCAGCAGCCCCTCCTCCCGAAACACCATATATTTT. Residues: CASSPSSRNTIYF.